The entry below describes one T cell receptor (beta chain). In germline, CDR1 is SGHNT, CDR2 YENEEA. The CDR3 covers 15 residues. The V and J ends lost 1 base and 1 base respectively, with 10 bases between them. Authors' processing steps: Reference gene primer amplification gave estimated nucleated cell counts. The protocol was immunoSEQ multiplex PCR, while the TCRdb copy is restricted to in-frame clones and leaves out a portion. V and J calls plus clone size are reproduced from that table; the DNA served to infer D and trimming. Of about 160,000 clones in the sample, about 85% were seen once. This entry comes from a study of blood T cell repertoires in COVID-19. Study-wide context: Researchers got acute and convalescent COVID-19 samples from the United States, Italy and Spain. PBMCs, B-cell-depleted T cells, or T cells provided the cDNA or gDNA that made up the material.

This rearrangement joins TRBV11-3 to TRBJ1-1, with unresolved D. Material: peripheral blood. This receptor was obtained from a human donor with acute or convalescent COVID-19. The donor label of this sample is uncertain. The CDR3 reads CASSLAQSKNTEAFF. Here the CDR3 DNA reads TGTGCCAGCAGCTTAGCTCAGTCGAAGAACACTGAAGCTTTCTTT.